This TCR beta chain appears in the sequencing data of a study of CD8 T cells in Susac syndrome. Random hexamers served to reverse transcribe roughly 0.5 to 1 ug RNA. It was immunoSEQ multiplex PCR that amplified TCR beta CDR3 across 54 Vbeta and 13 Jbeta. TCRdb ran MiXCR on the immunoSEQ multiplex PCR reads and lists one entry per CDR3 protein. The table lists some 300,000 distinct CDR3 sequences, about 91% of them singletons. The CDR3 covers 17 residues. V dropped 0 bases and J dropped 3; count of bases not matched to a gene: 6. Per the germline V gene, CDR1 is ENHRY and CDR2 is SYGVKD. In blood CD8+ and CD4+ T cells, TCR beta underwent sequencing. Patients with stable or active relapsing-remitting disease, all of them treatment-naive, made up the multiple sclerosis controls. Both CD4+ and CD8+ T cells were negatively isolated, and TEMRA cells underwent FACS enrichment.

The sequencing input was CD8+ T cells from PBMCs. This chain connects TRBV10-3 to TRBJ2-2; 8 nucleotides match TRBD1. This sequence was found in a human donor with multiple sclerosis. In DNA form, the CDR3 reads TGTGCCATCAGTGAGTCCCGGACAGGGTTGTACACCGGGGAGCTGTTTTTT. Translating it yields CAISESRTGLYTGELFF.